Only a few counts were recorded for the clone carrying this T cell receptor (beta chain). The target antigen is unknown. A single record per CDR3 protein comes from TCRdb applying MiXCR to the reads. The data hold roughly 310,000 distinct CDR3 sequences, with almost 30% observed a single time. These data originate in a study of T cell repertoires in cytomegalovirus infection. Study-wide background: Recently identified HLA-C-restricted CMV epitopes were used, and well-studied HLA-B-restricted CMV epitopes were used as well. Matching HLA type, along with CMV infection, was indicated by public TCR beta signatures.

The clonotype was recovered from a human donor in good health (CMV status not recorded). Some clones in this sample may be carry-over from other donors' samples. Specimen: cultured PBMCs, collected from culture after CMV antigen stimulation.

As DNA, the CDR3 is TGTGCCAGCCAGGAGGCAGATACGCAGTATTTT. Its translation: CASQEADTQYF. The chain combines TRBV7-9 with TRBJ2-3; D perhaps matches TRBD2 (5 bases). Trimming stripped 8 bases from V and 4 bases from J, with 7 bases between. CDR1 and CDR2 (germline): SEHNR, FQNEAQ (reference sequence). The CDR3 length is 11 residues.